This TCR beta chain was sequenced during a study of shared clonotypes between healthy human individuals. At the level of the study: Plates per donor: three CD4 naive, three CD4 memory, two CD8 naive, one CD8 memory.

For this clone: Its antigen is currently unknown.

In germline, CDR1 is ENHRY, CDR2 SYGVKD. The CDR3 sequence is 15 residues long. V lost 4 bases, J lost 3 bases, and 5 bases stayed unmatched. CD4+ cells yielded CD45RA+ naive and CD45RA-negative memory subsets. Sequencing used immunoSEQ multiplex PCR; TCRdb keeps in-frame clones, though not all of them. Here the sample spans over 1.5 million clones, 98% being singletons. Study-level results: On the whole, naive subsets had larger estimated richness than memory subsets had. Some naive CD4 clonotypes, 4.5% to 5.5%, turned up in common across several donors.

The source material was naive CD4+ T cells sorted from blood. As to subset: CD45RA+ positively selected. The sequence was obtained from a man aged 25-45 years in good health. The chain joins TRBV10-3 to TRBJ2-3; 9 bases map to TRBD1. In DNA, the CDR3 is TGTGCCATCAGTGGAGGGGACAGGGAGACAGATACGCAGTATTTT. Translating it yields CAISGGDRETDTQYF.